This entry lists 21 T cell receptor beta chains sequenced from one sample in a study of STAT5B mutations in CD4+ large granular lymphocyte leukemia. Using immunoSEQ multiplex PCR, the repertoire was profiled, and TCRdb retains in-frame clones only, with some absent. The top ten hold just under 2% of the sample, which has fewer than 35,000 clones, 55% to 80% seen once. The sequenced sample consisted of CD4+ T cells from blood buffy coats. The receptors shown here come from a human donor in good health.

J is TRBJ2-1 and V is TRBV9; 9 bases align to TRBD2. Germline V gives CDR1 SGDLS, CDR2 YYNGEE. V was clipped by 4 bases and J by 0 bases; unmatched bases: 8. The CDR3 extends over 17 amino acids. The CDR3 sequence is CASSSGTSSSSYNEQFF. Written as DNA, the CDR3 is TGTGCCAGCAGCTCTGGGACTAGCTCGAGCTCCTACAATGAGCAGTTCTTC. Full variable domain (rest looked up from reference TRBV9 and TRBJ2-1): DSGVTQTPKHLITATGQRVTLRCSPRSGDLSVYWYQQSLDQGLQFLIQYYNGEERAKGNILERFSAQQFPDLHSELNLSSLELGDSALYFCASSSGTSSSSYNEQFFGPGTRLTVL.

This clone showed up just once. The chain is built from TRBV27 and TRBJ2-3; maybe TRBD2 (6 bases). V dropped 7 bases and J dropped 2 bases, with 13 bases sitting between them. CDR1 is MNHEY and CDR2 is SMNVEV in the germline V gene (reference sequence). The CDR3 length is 14 residues. Written as DNA, the CDR3 is TGTGCCAGCACTCCGGGAGCCTCCACAGATACGCAGTATTTT. Translation: CASTPGASTDTQYF.

The chain couples TRBV7-2 to TRBJ1-1; D is perhaps TRBD1 (6 bases). The germline V gene encodes CDR1 SGHTA and CDR2 FQGNSA. Between the trimmed V and J ends, which lost 5 bases and 2 bases, there was a span of 15 bases. The CDR3 loop spans 15 amino acids. The chain's CDR3 is CASSTIIGGNTEAFF. The CDR3, as DNA: TGTGCCAGCAGCACCATCATCGGGGGCAACACTGAAGCTTTCTTT. Full variable domain (remainder filled in from reference TRBV7-2 and TRBJ1-1): GAGVSQSPSNKVTEKGKDVELRCDPISGHTALYWYRQSLGQGLEFLIYFQGNSAPDKSGLPSDRFSAERTGGSVSTLTIQRTQQEDSAVYLCASSTIIGGNTEAFFGQGTRLTVV.

This clone came up a few times. V is TRBV10-3 and J is TRBJ2-1; D is possibly TRBD1 (6 bases). V was pared by 10 bases and J by 0 bases, with 10 bases between. This CDR3 contains 13 residues. The V gene's germline CDR1 is ENHRY and CDR2 SYGVKD. The CDR3 spells CASRGGSYNEQFF. CDR3 bases: TGTGCCAGCCGAGGGGGCTCCTACAATGAGCAGTTCTTC.

The chain links TRBV19 to TRBJ2-1, with 10 positions matching TRBD2. Looked up from germline, CDR1 is LNHDA and CDR2 is SQIVND (reference sequence). The junction had 5 bases not matched to a gene; V was cut back by 7 bases and J by 5 bases. CDR3 length: 14 amino acids. CDR3 sequence: CASISSGGNNEQFF. DNA for the CDR3: TGTGCCAGTATCAGTAGCGGGGGGAACAATGAGCAGTTCTTC.

This CDR3 is CASSPPGGAESGGPLHF. The CDR3 region has the DNA TGTGCCAGCAGCCCTCCTGGGGGCGCCGAGTCGGGGGGACCCCTCCACTTT. V usage is TRBV7-2 and J usage is TRBJ1-6; D perhaps matches TRBD1 (6 bases). The germline V and J ends were trimmed by 5 bases and 12 bases, with 26 bases remaining between them. There are 17 residues in the CDR3. The germline V gene has CDR1 SGHTA and CDR2 FQGNSA.

The chain has TRBV7-2 and TRBJ1-1, with D possibly matching TRBD1 (5 bases). This CDR3 spans 14 amino acids. Trimming removed 1 base at V and 3 bases at J, with 9 bases between. Germline values: CDR1 SGHTA, CDR2 FQGNSA. CDR3 in amino acids: CASSLGVGDTEAFF. As DNA, the CDR3 is TGTGCCAGCAGCTTAGGGGTGGGGGACACTGAAGCTTTCTTT.

The chain has TRBV10-1 and TRBJ2-2; D is perhaps TRBD2 (6 bases). This CDR3 comprises 17 residues. Trimming shortened V by 3 bases and J by 2 bases, and 16 bases separated the two germline ends. The germline V gene encodes CDR1 WNHNN and CDR2 SYGVQD (reference sequence). CDR3 nucleotides: TGCGCCAGCAGTGAAACCTTCGGGGGTGGAAACACCGGGGAGCTGTTTTTT. It encodes CASSETFGGGNTGELFF.

This clone was seen only once. The rearrangement joins TRBV9 to TRBJ1-3; D not certain. V lost 4 bases, J lost 4 bases, and 6 bases lay in between. The CDR3 is made up of 12 amino acids. CDR1 SGDLS and CDR2 YYNGEE come from the germline V gene. The DNA for the CDR3 is TGTGCCAGCAGCTCTTTCGGAAACACCATATATTTT. Translation gives CASSSFGNTIYF.

The chain carries TRBV5-4 and TRBJ1-2; 7 nucleotides align to TRBD1. There are 19 residues in the CDR3. Germline CDR1 SGHNT, CDR2 YYREEE (reference sequence). V lost 4 bases and J lost 4; bases outside the gene matches: 22. Here the CDR3 DNA reads TGTGCCAGCAGCCCTGGCATTAACAGGGGTGTCTCCCGCTTCTATGGCTACACCTTC. Its protein product is CASSPGINRGVSRFYGYTF. Looking up the rest from reference TRBV5-4 and TRBJ1-2 gives the full variable domain: ETGVTQSPTHLIKTRGQQVTLRCSSQSGHNTVSWYQQALGQGPQFIFQYYREEENGRGNFPPRFSGLQFPNYSSELNVNALELDDSALYLCASSPGINRGVSRFYGYTFGSGTRLTVV.

This clone was seen only once. The chain links TRBV5-1 to TRBJ2-5, with D maybe TRBD1 (6 bases). This CDR3 region has 14 residues. The ends were cut back, 0 bases at V and 4 bases at J, with 10 bases in the middle. In germline, CDR1 is SGHRS, CDR2 YFSETQ. CDR3 amino acids: CASSLVGAGETQYF. The CDR3, as DNA: TGCGCCAGCAGCTTGGTGGGGGCGGGAGAGACCCAGTACTTC.

The genes are TRBV9 and TRBJ2-6; D assignment may be TRBD1 or TRBD2 (6 bases each). Germline CDR1 SGDLS, CDR2 YYNGEE. With 0 bases removed from V and 0 bases from J, the gap between germline ends came to 13 bases. This CDR3 spans 18 amino acids. The CDR3 here is CASSVDEGGYSGANVLTF. The DNA for the CDR3 is TGTGCCAGCAGCGTAGATGAGGGGGGCTACTCTGGGGCCAACGTCCTGACTTTC.

This clone appeared a few times. V usage is TRBV19 and J usage is TRBJ2-7; maybe TRBD1 (5 bases). In germline, CDR1 is LNHDA, CDR2 SQIVND (reference sequence). The CDR3 runs to 12 residues. Trimming removed 3 bases from V and 6 bases from J, with 9 bases in between. The CDR3, as DNA: TGTGCCAGTAGTATCACAGGATTCGAGCAGTACTTC. This encodes CASSITGFEQYF.

This rearrangement joins TRBV2 to TRBJ2-2; 8 nucleotides line up with TRBD2. V shed 4 bases and J 5 bases; nucleotides not matched to a gene: 3. This CDR3 comprises 14 residues. CDR1 and CDR2 from the germline V gene are SNHLY and FYNNEI. The CDR3 DNA reads TGTGCCAGCAGTGCGGGGGGGGGAACCGGGGAGCTGTTTTTT. It specifies CASSAGGGTGELFF.

This chain joins TRBV7-3 and TRBJ2-7; D is possibly TRBD1 (6 bases). Germline CDR1 is SGHTA and CDR2 is FQGTGA. The germline V and J ends were trimmed by 3 bases and 0 bases, with 9 bases remaining between them. There are 14 residues in the CDR3. CDR3 DNA sequence: TGTGCCAGCAGCTTCCAGGGGAGCTCCTACGAGCAGTACTTC. It encodes CASSFQGSSYEQYF.

The V call is TRBV18, the J call TRBJ2-2; no clear D gene. The germline gives CDR1 KGHSH, CDR2 LQKENI. The germline V and J ends were trimmed by 2 bases and 4 bases, with 8 bases remaining between them. This CDR3 contains 14 residues. The CDR3 spells CASSPSGGTGELFF. In nucleotides, the CDR3 is TGTGCCAGCTCACCATCAGGTGGCACCGGGGAGCTGTTTTTT.

In its sample, this clone was seen a few times. The rearrangement joins TRBV6-1 to TRBJ2-7, with unresolved D. The CDR3 extends over 14 amino acids. Trimming removed 5 bases at V and 2 bases at J, with 13 bases between. Germline V gives CDR1 MNHNS, CDR2 SASEGT. DNA of the CDR3: TGTGCCAGCAGTTCCCTTCTTTGGGCCTACGAGCAGTACTTC. Translated, it gives CASSSLLWAYEQYF.

The chain joins TRBV4-1 to TRBJ1-6; D is uncertain. V dropped 4 bases and J dropped 7 bases, with 17 bases sitting between them. Germline-derived CDR1 and CDR2 are MGHRA and YSYEKL. CDR3 length: 16 amino acids. CDR3 nucleotides: TGCGCCAGCAGCCCGATAGGCCGTAACTTAAATTCACCCCTCCACTTT. Its translation is CASSPIGRNLNSPLHF.

This chain links TRBV10-3 with TRBJ2-1, with a weak D call TRBD1 (5 bases). Germline assignment: CDR1 ENHRY and CDR2 SYGVKD. Trimming shortened V by 3 bases and J by 7 bases, and 16 bases separated the two germline ends. The CDR3 length is 15 residues. CDR3 nucleotide sequence: TGTGCCATCAGTGATGTAGCAGGGTTTGCGAATGAGCAGTTCTTC. Protein product: CAISDVAGFANEQFF.

The chain carries TRBV28 and TRBJ2-2; TRBD2 might be the D (5 bases). Germline V gene lookup returns CDR1 MDHEN and CDR2 SYDVKM. CDR3 length equals 15 residues. V was clipped by 1 base and J by 5 bases, with 11 bases between them. The DNA for the CDR3 is TGTGCCAGCAGTTTATATCGGGGTGTTACCGGGGAGCTGTTTTTT. Encoded protein: CASSLYRGVTGELFF.

The rearrangement joins TRBV19 to TRBJ1-1; maybe TRBD1 (6 bases). The CDR3 length is 14 residues. From germline, CDR1 is LNHDA and CDR2 SQIVND (reference sequence). V was clipped by 4 bases and J by 4 bases, with 13 bases between them. The CDR3 spells CASSTTGFGTEAFF. DNA for the CDR3: TGTGCCAGTAGTACGACAGGATTCGGCACTGAAGCTTTCTTT.